These 16 T cell receptor beta chains were all obtained from the same sample, sequenced in a study of radiation and T cells in renal cell carcinoma. The time point is: baseline pretreatment blood. This sample's treatment: 15 Gy SBRT to primary tumor, nephrectomy 4 weeks later. Here immunoSEQ multiplex PCR was the method, and the copy in TCRdb shows in-frame clones only, minus some. The table records 40,000 to 60,000 clones, roughly four fifths of them present only once. The sequencing here drew on blood, taken from a patient whose treatment included radiotherapy and nephrectomy. The receptors were gathered from a woman in her 70s with renal cell carcinoma.

This clone was counted a few times. The rearrangement links TRBV5-8 to TRBJ1-4; TRBD1 aligns across 7 bases. The CDR3 spans 15 residues. CDR1 and CDR2 (germline): SGHTS, YDEGEE. With 3 bases clipped from V and 4 bases from J, the junction kept 6 bases outside the gene matches. CDR3 sequence (DNA): TGTGCCAGCAGCTATGAAAGGGACAGTAATGAAAAACTGTTTTTT. This sequence encodes CASSYERDSNEKLFF. The entire variable domain, with the rest obtained from reference TRBV5-8 and TRBJ1-4, is as follows: EAGVTQSPTHLIKTRGQQATLRCSPISGHTSVYWYQQALGLGLQFLLWYDEGEERNRGNFPPRFSGRQFPNYSSELNVNALELEDSALYLCASSYERDSNEKLFFGSGTQLSVL.

The chain recombines TRBV9 with TRBJ2-5, with D possibly TRBD2 on 6 matching bases. V was pared by 0 bases and J by 2 bases, with 17 bases between. The germline gives CDR1 SGDLS, CDR2 YYNGEE. The CDR3 totals 17 residues. The CDR3 sequence is CASSVGLVGGEQETQYF. The CDR3 nucleotides are TGTGCCAGCAGCGTAGGTTTGGTCGGGGGAGAGCAAGAGACCCAGTACTTC. The full variable domain, rest sourced from reference TRBV9 and TRBJ2-5, is DSGVTQTPKHLITATGQRVTLRCSPRSGDLSVYWYQQSLDQGLQFLIQYYNGEERAKGNILERFSAQQFPDLHSELNLSSLELGDSALYFCASSVGLVGGEQETQYFGPGTRLLVL.

The chain recombines TRBV5-1 with TRBJ2-7; D is uncertain. Trimming stripped 0 bases from V and 2 bases from J, with 9 bases between. CDR3 length: 14 residues. Germline V gene lookup returns CDR1 SGHRS and CDR2 YFSETQ. This CDR3 is CASSLVGTAYEQYF. The DNA for the CDR3 is TGCGCCAGCAGCTTGGTGGGCACGGCCTACGAGCAGTACTTC.

The chain has TRBV5-1 and TRBJ2-3; weak D call: TRBD1 (6 bases). Germline CDR1 SGHRS, CDR2 YFSETQ. The CDR3 contains 14 residues. V was shortened by 4 bases and J by 4 bases, with 13 bases between the two germline ends. CDR3 bases: TGCGCCAGCAGCGCCGCCACAGGGCCAGATACGCAGTATTTT. Encoded protein: CASSAATGPDTQYF. The full variable domain, its missing parts supplied by reference TRBV5-1 and TRBJ2-3, is KAGVTQTPRYLIKTRGQQVTLSCSPISGHRSVSWYQQTPGQGLQFLFEYFSETQRNKGNFPGRFSGRQFSNSRSEMNVSTLELGDSALYLCASSAATGPDTQYFGPGTRLTVL.

For the CDR3, the DNA is TGTGCCAGCAGCCAGGACAGGAATACCTACAATGAGCAGTTCTTC. It yields the protein CASSQDRNTYNEQFF. The V call is TRBV7-8, the J call TRBJ2-1; 7 bases fit TRBD1. The CDR3 totals 15 residues. With 5 bases clipped from V and 2 bases from J, the junction kept 6 bases outside the gene matches. Germline loops: CDR1 SGHVS, CDR2 FQNEAQ.

The chain links TRBV15 to TRBJ2-5; D gene ambiguous. Germline CDR1 LNHNV, CDR2 YYDKDF (reference sequence). CDR3 length: 13 amino acids. Trimming left V 1 base short and J 4 bases short, with 7 bases between. CDR3 in DNA: TGTGCCACCAGCAGAGGGCTCACAGAGACCCAGTACTTC. Amino acids: CATSRGLTETQYF.

The V and J genes are TRBV2 and TRBJ1-1; possibly TRBD1 for D (5 bases). This CDR3 is 11 amino acids long. Germline V gene sequence: CDR1 SNHLY, CDR2 FYNNEI. Trimming shortened V by 6 bases and J by 9 bases, and 11 bases separated the two germline ends. The DNA for the CDR3 is TGTGCCAGCAGAGCCTCAGGGAAAGCTTTCTTT. Its protein is CASRASGKAFF.

The chain recombines TRBV6-1 with TRBJ1-4; 8 bases are a match to TRBD1. The CDR3 runs 14 residues. J was trimmed by 2 bases and V by 7 bases; bases with no gene match: 3. CDR1 is MNHNS and CDR2 is SASEGT in the germline V gene. The CDR3 spells CASTRQGTNEKLFF. The CDR3 DNA follows: TGTGCCAGCACTCGACAGGGGACTAATGAAAAACTGTTTTTT.

The rearrangement joins TRBV11-2 to TRBJ2-5; D gene unclear. Germline assignment: CDR1 SGHAT and CDR2 FQNNGV. Trimming stripped 4 bases from V and 3 bases from J, with 9 bases between. The CDR3 is 13 residues long. The CDR3 reads CASSSRPEETQYF. CDR3 coding DNA: TGTGCCAGCAGCTCCCGGCCAGAAGAGACCCAGTACTTC.

CDR3 DNA sequence: TGTGCCAGCAGTTTTTCGGGGCAGGGGGCGGGGGAGCAGTACTTC. It translates to CASSFSGQGAGEQYF. The chain couples TRBV27 to TRBJ2-7; 8 bases map to TRBD1. The length of the CDR3 is 15 residues. J was trimmed by 7 bases and V by 3 bases; bases with no gene match: 11. CDR1 and CDR2 (germline): MNHEY, SMNVEV (reference sequence).

The chain uses TRBV7-8 and TRBJ2-1, with 8 bases fitting TRBD1. Germline V gives CDR1 SGHVS, CDR2 FQNEAQ. This CDR3 is built from 16 residues. Trimming at V came to 5 bases and at J to 0 bases, leaving 6 bases not matched to a gene. CDR3 region: CASSERQGSSYNEQFF. As DNA, the CDR3 is TGTGCCAGCAGCGAAAGACAGGGGAGCTCCTACAATGAGCAGTTCTTC.

For the CDR3, the DNA is TGTGCCAGCAGCCTCCTGGACACGGACGGATCACCCCTCCACTTT. It is translated as CASSLLDTDGSPLHF. The gene calls are TRBV6-6 and TRBJ1-6, with a possible D match to TRBD1 (5 bases). The germline V gene has CDR1 MNHNY and CDR2 SVGAGI (reference sequence). V lost 6 bases and J 10 bases, leaving 19 bases between the germline ends. The CDR3 covers 15 residues.

The J gene is TRBJ1-2, the V gene TRBV11-2; D not certain. The germline V gene encodes CDR1 SGHAT and CDR2 FQNNGV. The CDR3 sequence is 13 residues long. Trimming removed 1 base from V and 2 bases from J, with 5 bases in between. The CDR3 DNA reads as TGTGCCAGCAGCTTAGGAGTCAACTATGGCTACACCTTC. Translated, it gives CASSLGVNYGYTF.

The V gene is TRBV6-1, the J gene TRBJ1-1; a possible D gene is TRBD1 (6 bases). Trimming took 8 bases from V and 1 from J, leaving 11 bases between them. The CDR3 length is 13 residues. Germline V gene data show CDR1 as MNHNS and CDR2 as SASEGT. DNA for the CDR3: TGTGCCAGCCTGGGACAACAGAACACTGAAGCTTTCTTT. This encodes CASLGQQNTEAFF.

The sample holds many counts of this clone. The V call is TRBV27, the J call TRBJ2-4, with D possibly being TRBD1 (5 bases). V was clipped by 6 bases and J by 8 bases, with 8 bases between them. The CDR3 is 11 residues long. The germline V gene encodes CDR1 MNHEY and CDR2 SMNVEV (reference sequence). CDR3 in amino acids: CASRLGDIQYF. In DNA, the CDR3 is TGTGCCAGCAGGTTAGGGGACATTCAGTACTTC.

The V and J genes are TRBV18 and TRBJ1-1; 9 nucleotides match TRBD1. Germline V gene lookup returns CDR1 KGHSH and CDR2 LQKENI. The junction had 9 bases not matched to a gene; V was cut back by 3 bases and J by 4 bases. This CDR3 comprises 16 residues. The CDR3 bases are TGTGCCAGCTCACCGGGGACAGGGACGGGGAGCACTGAAGCTTTCTTT. Its translation: CASSPGTGTGSTEAFF.